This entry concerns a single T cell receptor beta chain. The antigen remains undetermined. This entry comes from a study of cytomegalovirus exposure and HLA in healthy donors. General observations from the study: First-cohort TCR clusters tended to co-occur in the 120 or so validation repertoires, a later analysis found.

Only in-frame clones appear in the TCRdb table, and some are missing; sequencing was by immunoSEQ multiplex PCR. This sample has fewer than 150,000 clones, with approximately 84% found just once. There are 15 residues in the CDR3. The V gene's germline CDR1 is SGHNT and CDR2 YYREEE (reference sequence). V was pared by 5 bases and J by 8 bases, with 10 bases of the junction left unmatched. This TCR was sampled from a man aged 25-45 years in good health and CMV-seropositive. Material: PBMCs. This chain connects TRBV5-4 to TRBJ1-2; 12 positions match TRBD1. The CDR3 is CASRPGQGASDGYTF. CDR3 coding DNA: TGTGCCAGCAGACCGGGACAGGGGGCTTCGGACGGCTACACCTTC. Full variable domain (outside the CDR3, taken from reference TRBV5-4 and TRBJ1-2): ETGVTQSPTHLIKTRGQQVTLRCSSQSGHNTVSWYQQALGQGPQFIFQYYREEENGRGNFPPRFSGLQFPNYSSELNVNALELDDSALYLCASRPGQGASDGYTFGSGTRLTVV.